This T cell receptor beta chain was obtained from a study of OX40 agonist ivuxolimab in advanced cancers. Study-level background: From 23 to 79 years was the age range, with a mean of roughly 59 years, and around 84% were male. Earlier treatment with anti-PD-1, anti-PD-L1 or anti-CTLA-4 was permitted, and over 35% had received some.

Autoimmune disease history or systemic immunosuppression led to patients being barred. At cycle 4 day 1, cycle 7 day 1, and baseline, blood was sampled. The method was immunoSEQ multiplex PCR; TCRdb's version includes in-frame clones alone and lacks a portion of them. The table includes about 100,000 clones, around 93% detected once. There are 14 residues in the CDR3. Looked up from germline, CDR1 is MDHEN and CDR2 is SYDVKM. The V gene lost 8 bases and the J gene lost 8 bases, with 18 bases spanning the gap. The rearrangement joins TRBV28 to TRBJ1-4, with D maybe TRBD1 (6 bases). The sample in question was CD4+ or CD8+ T cells sorted from blood, obtained in a trial of the OX40 agonist ivuxolimab. The source of this sequence is an adult with an advanced solid tumor such as melanoma, head and neck, liver or kidney cancer. This CDR3 is CASGTRQAWEKLFF. The CDR3 DNA is TGTGCCAGCGGGACTCGACAGGCCTGGGAAAAACTGTTTTTT.